The 32 T cell receptor beta chains presented below share a single source sample, sequenced in a study of blood T cell repertoires in COVID-19. The method was immunoSEQ multiplex PCR; TCRdb's version includes in-frame clones alone and lacks a portion of them. The sample lists about 160,000 clones, around 80% occurring once. Sequencing was done on a sample of peripheral blood. The receptors were sampled from a woman of 80 years or more with acute or convalescent COVID-19.

This clone was seen just once. V and J are TRBV5-1 and TRBJ2-5, with 7 positions matching TRBD1. V dropped 2 bases and J dropped 2; count of bases not matched to a gene: 3. Germline V gene data show CDR1 as SGHRS and CDR2 as YFSETQ. The CDR3 consists of 14 residues. The CDR3: CASSFTGQQETQYF. The CDR3 region has the DNA TGCGCCAGCAGCTTTACGGGACAGCAAGAGACCCAGTACTTC. Variable domain in full (rest from reference TRBV5-1 and TRBJ2-5): KAGVTQTPRYLIKTRGQQVTLSCSPISGHRSVSWYQQTPGQGLQFLFEYFSETQRNKGNFPGRFSGRQFSNSRSEMNVSTLELGDSALYLCASSFTGQQETQYFGPGTRLLVL.

V gene TRBV29-1 combines with J gene TRBJ2-2; D is uncertain. The length of the CDR3 is 14 residues. Trimming shortened V by 6 bases and J by 0 bases, and 11 bases separated the two germline ends. The germline CDR1 and CDR2 sequences are SQVTM and ANQGSEA. CDR3 residues: CSVSRNSNTGELFF. In DNA form, the CDR3 reads TGCAGCGTCAGCAGGAACTCGAACACCGGGGAGCTGTTTTTT.

The chain links TRBV2 to TRBJ1-1; 10 nucleotides match TRBD1. V lost 6 bases to trimming and J lost 4 bases; unmatched junction nucleotides: 2. Germline V CDR1 and CDR2: SNHLY, FYNNEI. There are 13 residues in the CDR3. The CDR3 is CASRGDRGTEAFF. The DNA of the CDR3 is TGTGCCAGCAGGGGGGACAGGGGCACTGAAGCTTTCTTT.

The chain recombines TRBV25-1 with TRBJ2-1, with a weak D call TRBD1 (6 bases). Trimming shortened V by 2 bases and J by 5 bases, and 13 bases separated the two germline ends. The germline V gene encodes CDR1 MGHDK and CDR2 SYGVNS. This CDR3 comprises 15 residues. The DNA for the CDR3 is TGTGCCAGCAGTGAACCAGGGGCTGGGAACAATGAGCAGTTCTTC. Protein: CASSEPGAGNNEQFF.

This chain joins TRBV5-1 and TRBJ2-7; tentative D call: TRBD1 (6 bases). V lost 0 bases, J lost 3 bases, and 13 bases lay in between. Germline-derived CDR1 and CDR2 are SGHRS and YFSETQ. The CDR3 consists of 15 residues. The CDR3: CASSLDPQGFYEQYF. CDR3 bases: TGCGCCAGCAGCTTGGACCCCCAGGGGTTCTACGAGCAGTACTTC.

The CDR3 bases are TGTGCCAGCAGCCAAGGACAGGGAAGGTATGGCTACACCTTC. Residues: CASSQGQGRYGYTF. J is TRBJ1-2 and V is TRBV4-2, with 7 nucleotides matching TRBD1. Germline assignment: CDR1 LGHNA and CDR2 YNFKEQ. V trimming: 1 base; J trimming: 5 bases; junction bases outside the gene matches: 4. The CDR3 has 14 residues.

This chain connects TRBV30 to TRBJ1-1, with a tentative D call TRBD1 (5 bases). There are 14 residues in the CDR3. From germline, CDR1 is GTSNPN and CDR2 SVGIG (reference sequence). V was shortened by 2 bases and J by 5 bases, with 15 bases between the two germline ends. The CDR3 spells CAWSWSDRWTEAFF. The DNA for the CDR3 is TGTGCCTGGAGTTGGAGCGACAGATGGACTGAAGCTTTCTTT.

This clone was picked up one time. The chain combines TRBV2 with TRBJ1-4, with D possibly TRBD1 on 6 matching bases. V shed 5 bases and J shed 3 bases, with 10 bases lying between them. CDR1 is SNHLY, CDR2 FYNNEI, per germline. The CDR3 length is 14 residues. This CDR3 reads CASSYRAANEKLFF. CDR3 bases: TGTGCCAGCAGTTACAGGGCGGCTAATGAAAAACTGTTTTTT.

This chain connects TRBV30 to TRBJ1-3; D is possibly TRBD1 (5 bases). V lost 0 bases, J lost 3 bases, and 12 bases lay in between. From germline, CDR1 is GTSNPN and CDR2 SVGIG (reference sequence). There are 15 residues in the CDR3. The CDR3 spells CAWSVPGTYGNTIYF. In nucleotides, the CDR3 is TGTGCCTGGAGTGTCCCCGGGACTTATGGAAACACCATATATTTT.

This clone was found once. The chain combines TRBV5-4 with TRBJ2-1, with a tentative D call TRBD2 (7 bases). Germline lookup yields CDR1 SGHNT and CDR2 YYREEE (reference sequence). This CDR3 has 17 residues. Trimming removed 0 bases at V and 0 bases at J, with 13 bases between. This CDR3 reads CASSLDAGARSYNEQFF. The DNA for the CDR3 is TGTGCCAGCAGCTTGGACGCGGGGGCCCGCTCCTACAATGAGCAGTTCTTC.

This clone was seen a handful of times. The V gene is TRBV9, the J gene TRBJ2-2; possible D gene TRBD2, 6 bases. Germline values: CDR1 SGDLS, CDR2 YYNGEE. This CDR3 has 15 residues. The V gene lost 0 bases and the J gene lost 2 bases, with 8 bases spanning the gap. CDR3 sequence reads: CASSVDGSNTGELFF. CDR3 in DNA: TGTGCCAGCAGCGTAGACGGGAGCAACACCGGGGAGCTGTTTTTT.

This sequence joins TRBV3-1 (or the pseudogene TRBV3-2) and TRBJ1-3; D is unclear. CDR3 length: 16 residues. V was cut by 1 base and J by 2 bases, with 12 bases left in between. Germline V CDR1 and CDR2: LGHDT, YNNKEL (reference sequence). The CDR3 loop reads CASSQGPNSPGNTIYF. CDR3 DNA sequence: TGTGCCAGCAGCCAAGGCCCCAACAGCCCTGGAAACACCATATATTTT.

This chain uses TRBV10-1 with TRBJ2-1; TRBD2 matches 7 bases. This CDR3 contains 14 residues. After removal of 8 bases from V and 2 bases from J, the junction contained 6 bases not matched to a gene. Germline CDR1 and CDR2: WNHNN and SYGVQD (reference sequence). The CDR3 bases are TGCGCCAGCTCCGGACTAGGGGCCTACAATGAGCAGTTCTTC. Amino acid sequence: CASSGLGAYNEQFF.

This chain connects TRBV7-2 to TRBJ1-5; no reliable D call. CDR3 length: 13 residues. Between the trimmed V and J ends, which lost 5 bases and 6 bases, there was a span of 11 bases. From germline, CDR1 is SGHTA and CDR2 FQGNSA. The CDR3 DNA reads as TGTGCCAGCAGCCTCGCTCTCGGTCAGCCCCAGCATTTT. Protein product: CASSLALGQPQHF.

The CDR3 protein is CASSDRLGPYEQYF. The DNA of the CDR3 is TGTGCCAGCAGTGACAGACTGGGGCCTTACGAGCAGTACTTC. The chain employs TRBV2 and TRBJ2-7; TRBD1 is a possible D gene (5 bases). This CDR3 spans 14 amino acids. The ends were cut back, 3 bases at V and 4 bases at J, with 13 bases in the middle. Germline loops: CDR1 SNHLY, CDR2 FYNNEI.

The table lists this clone with a few counts. The CDR3 DNA sequence: TGTGCCAGCAGCTTGACAGGTTTCTACGAGCAGTACTTC. Translated, it gives CASSLTGFYEQYF. V usage is TRBV12-3 or TRBV12-4 and J usage is TRBJ2-7, with D possibly TRBD1 on 6 matching bases. With 6 bases removed from V and 3 bases from J, the gap between germline ends came to 12 bases. The length of the CDR3 is 13 residues.

This chain connects TRBV6-5 to TRBJ1-2; D gene uncertain. This CDR3 region has 14 residues. Germline lookup yields CDR1 MNHEY and CDR2 SVGAGI. Trimming left V 5 bases short and J 1 base short, with 11 bases between. CDR3 nucleotide sequence: TGTGCCAGCAGTCCCTACCGTAGTAACTATGGCTACACCTTC. The encoded protein is CASSPYRSNYGYTF.

V and J are TRBV6-1 and TRBJ2-7, with 12 bases matching TRBD2. Germline CDR1 reads MNHNS; CDR2 reads SASEGT. Trimming took 3 bases from V and 0 from J; bases not matched to a gene: 9. The CDR3 has 18 amino acids. CDR3 sequence: CASSEHLMTSGSSYEQYF. CDR3 bases: TGTGCCAGCAGTGAGCACCTAATGACTAGCGGGAGCTCCTACGAGCAGTACTTC.

This clone was recorded once. The chain links TRBV9 to TRBJ2-7, with 10 bases that match TRBD2. V lost 3 bases to trimming and J lost 6 bases; unmatched junction nucleotides: 6. The germline CDR1 and CDR2 sequences are SGDLS and YYNGEE. The CDR3 is 14 amino acids. CDR3 amino acids: CASSASGSGREQYF. Written as DNA, the CDR3 is TGTGCCAGCAGCGCTAGCGGGAGTGGGCGCGAGCAGTACTTC. Supplemented by reference TRBV9 and TRBJ2-7, the full variable domain reads DSGVTQTPKHLITATGQRVTLRCSPRSGDLSVYWYQQSLDQGLQFLIQYYNGEERAKGNILERFSAQQFPDLHSELNLSSLELGDSALYFCASSASGSGREQYFGPGTRLTVT.

There are a few counts of this clone. The V gene is TRBV7-9, the J gene TRBJ1-4; D is unresolved. The germline gives CDR1 SEHNR, CDR2 FQNEAQ (reference sequence). This CDR3 comprises 17 residues. V shed 5 bases and J shed 3 bases, with 19 bases lying between them. In DNA form, the CDR3 reads TGTGCCAGCAGCCCGATCTTTGGGATGGAGGCTAATGAAAAACTGTTTTTT. This codes for CASSPIFGMEANEKLFF. Filled out from reference TRBV7-9 and TRBJ1-4, the complete variable domain reads DTGVSQNPRHKITKRGQNVTFRCDPISEHNRLYWYRQTLGQGPEFLTYFQNEAQLEKSRLLSDRFSAERPKGSFSTLEIQRTEQGDSAMYLCASSPIFGMEANEKLFFGSGTQLSVL.

V gene TRBV3-1 (or the pseudogene TRBV3-2) combines with J gene TRBJ2-5; 9 nucleotides agree with TRBD1. V lost 5 bases to trimming and J lost 5 bases; unmatched junction nucleotides: 3. The CDR3 sequence is 13 residues long. Looked up from germline, CDR1 is LGHDT and CDR2 is YNNKEL (reference sequence). In nucleotides, the CDR3 is TGTGCCAGCAGCATAGGACAGGGGGAGACCCAGTACTTC. Amino acid sequence: CASSIGQGETQYF.

This clone was seen more than once but under ten times. The CDR3 sequence: CASSAGRTEAFF. CDR3 nucleotide sequence: TGCGCCAGCAGTGCAGGGAGGACTGAAGCTTTCTTT. The chain uses TRBV5-1 and TRBJ1-1; possibly TRBD1 for D (5 bases). Trimming took off 5 bases at V and 5 bases at J, with 10 bases between the two ends. This CDR3 spans 12 amino acids. The V gene's germline CDR1 is SGHRS and CDR2 YFSETQ.

The chain recombines TRBV30 with TRBJ1-2; TRBD1 matches 10 bases. Germline V CDR1 and CDR2: GTSNPN, SVGIG (reference sequence). This CDR3 spans 16 amino acids. Trimming cost V 4 bases and J 2 bases; bases outside gene matches: 10. The CDR3 region has the DNA TGTGCCTGGACCAGAGGCGGGACAGGGGCAAACTATGGCTACACCTTC. Protein sequence: CAWTRGGTGANYGYTF. The variable domain in full, with the rest retrieved from reference TRBV30 and TRBJ1-2, is SQTIHQWPATLVQPVGSPLSLECTVEGTSNPNLYWYRQAAGRGLQLLFYSVGIGQISSEVPQNLSASRPQDRQFILSSKKLLLSDSGFYLCAWTRGGTGANYGYTFGSGTRLTVV.

The chain carries TRBV7-2 and TRBJ2-7, with TRBD1 matching over 7 bases. The CDR3 consists of 14 residues. V shed 8 bases, J shed 1 base, and the junction held 8 bases outside the gene matches. Germline V gene lookup returns CDR1 SGHTA and CDR2 FQGNSA. This CDR3 is CASSGTAKSYEQYF. CDR3 DNA: TGTGCCAGCTCCGGGACAGCAAAGTCCTACGAGCAGTACTTC.

The CDR3 sequence: CASSLVGGGQMNTEAFF. As DNA, the CDR3 is TGTGCCAGCAGCTTAGTAGGGGGGGGACAAATGAACACTGAAGCTTTCTTT. The chain has TRBV11-2 and TRBJ1-1; D is perhaps TRBD1 (6 bases). The CDR3 sequence is 17 residues long. Germline loops: CDR1 SGHAT, CDR2 FQNNGV. The V end was cut by 1 base, the J end by 0 bases, with 15 bases between.

The chain employs TRBV7-9 and TRBJ2-7; a weak D match, TRBD2 (5 bases). The CDR3 loop spans 13 amino acids. Trimming left V 5 bases short and J 3 bases short, with 11 bases between. The germline CDR1 and CDR2 sequences are SEHNR and FQNEAQ (reference sequence). CDR3 coding DNA: TGTGCCAGCAGCCCAACGGGGTTCTACGAGCAGTACTTC. This gives the protein CASSPTGFYEQYF.

This chain links TRBV7-8 with TRBJ2-3; D uncertain. CDR1 is SGHVS, CDR2 FQNEAQ, per germline. The CDR3 consists of 16 residues. Deletions cut 1 base from V and 2 bases from J, with 13 bases between. DNA of the CDR3: TGTGCCAGCAGCTTAGGATCTCGAGGCCCCACAGATACGCAGTATTTT. Amino acids: CASSLGSRGPTDTQYF.

The chain uses TRBV4-1 and TRBJ2-1, with D possibly TRBD1 on 6 matching bases. Trimming pared 4 bases from V and 4 bases from J, leaving 14 bases between. The germline V gene encodes CDR1 MGHRA and CDR2 YSYEKL. CDR3 length: 15 amino acids. Written as DNA, the CDR3 is TGCGCCAGCAGCCTGAGGGACACGGAGTACAATGAGCAGTTCTTC. Translating gives CASSLRDTEYNEQFF.

This chain uses TRBV27 with TRBJ2-3; a weak D match, TRBD2 (5 bases). Germline CDR1 MNHEY, CDR2 SMNVEV (reference sequence). This CDR3 has 18 amino acids. V shed 5 bases and J shed 2 bases, with 23 bases lying between them. DNA of the CDR3: TGTGCCAGCAGTCTTAAGGGCGGGTCCCGATTGACCACAGATACGCAGTATTTT. Translation gives CASSLKGGSRLTTDTQYF.

The rearrangement joins TRBV6-5 to TRBJ1-2; D gene ambiguous. The length of the CDR3 is 12 residues. Germline V gives CDR1 MNHEY, CDR2 SVGAGI. V was clipped by 6 bases and J by 5 bases, with 10 bases between them. CDR3 DNA sequence: TGTGCCAGCAGCCCCCCGGGGTATGGCTACACCTTC. It is translated as CASSPPGYGYTF.

As DNA, the CDR3 is TGTGCCAGCAGTTATTCGGGTGGAAGTGAAAAACTGTTTTTT. Translating gives CASSYSGGSEKLFF. This chain connects TRBV6-5 to TRBJ1-4, with D unresolved. The V gene lost 3 bases and the J gene lost 7 bases, with 12 bases spanning the gap. This CDR3 has 14 amino acids. Looked up from germline, CDR1 is MNHEY and CDR2 is SVGAGI.

This clone has just a few counts. The chain uses TRBV25-1 and TRBJ2-1; D unclear. The germline V and J ends were trimmed by 4 bases and 7 bases, with 11 bases remaining between them. Germline CDR1 MGHDK, CDR2 SYGVNS. The CDR3 runs to 13 residues. The CDR3 region has the DNA TGTGCCAGCAGTGTCCAAGCTTTGAATGAGCAGTTCTTC. Its translation is CASSVQALNEQFF.